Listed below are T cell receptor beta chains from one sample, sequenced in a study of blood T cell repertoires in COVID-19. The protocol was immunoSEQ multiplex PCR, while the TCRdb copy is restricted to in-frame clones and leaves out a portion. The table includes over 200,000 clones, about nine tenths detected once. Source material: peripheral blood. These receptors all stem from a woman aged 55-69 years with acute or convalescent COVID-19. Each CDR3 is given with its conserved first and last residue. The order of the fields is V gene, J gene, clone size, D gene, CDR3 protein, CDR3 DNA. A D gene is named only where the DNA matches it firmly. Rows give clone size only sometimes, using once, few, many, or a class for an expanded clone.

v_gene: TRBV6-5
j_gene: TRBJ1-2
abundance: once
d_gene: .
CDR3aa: CASSTGSLNYGYTF
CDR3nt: TGTGCCAGCAGCACAGGGTCCCTTAACTATGGCTACACCTTC

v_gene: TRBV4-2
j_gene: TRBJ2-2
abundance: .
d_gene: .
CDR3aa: CASSQDPPPGTNTGELFF
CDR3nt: TGTGCCAGCAGCCAAGACCCTCCTCCGGGAACAAACACCGGGGAGCTGTTTTTT

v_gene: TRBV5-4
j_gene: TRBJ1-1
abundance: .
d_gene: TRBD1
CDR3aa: CASSWTGEWETEAFF
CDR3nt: TGTGCCAGCAGCTGGACAGGGGAGTGGGAAACTGAAGCTTTCTTT

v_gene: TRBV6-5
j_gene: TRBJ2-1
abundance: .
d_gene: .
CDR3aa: CASSFSGVLNNEQFF
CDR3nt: TGTGCCAGCAGTTTCTCGGGAGTTCTTAACAATGAGCAGTTCTTC

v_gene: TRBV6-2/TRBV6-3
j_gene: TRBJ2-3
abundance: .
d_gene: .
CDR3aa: CASSYPSDTQYF
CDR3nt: TGTGCCAGCAGTTACCCTTCAGATACGCAGTATTTT

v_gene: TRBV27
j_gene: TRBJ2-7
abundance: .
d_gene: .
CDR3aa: CASRRGGVGEQYF
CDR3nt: TGTGCCAGCAGGAGGGGGGGAGTAGGCGAGCAGTACTTC

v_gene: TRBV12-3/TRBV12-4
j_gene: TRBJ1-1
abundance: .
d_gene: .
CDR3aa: CASSLGLYTEAFF
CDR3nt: TGTGCCAGCAGTTTGGGCCTGTACACTGAAGCTTTCTTT

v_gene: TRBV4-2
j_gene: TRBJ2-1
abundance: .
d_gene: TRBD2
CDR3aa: CASSHTSGRYSYNEQFF
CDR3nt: TGTGCCAGCAGCCATACTAGCGGGAGATACTCCTACAATGAGCAGTTCTTC

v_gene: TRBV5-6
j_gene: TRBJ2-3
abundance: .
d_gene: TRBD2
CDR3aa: CASSFSGASTDTQYF
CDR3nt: TGTGCCAGCAGCTTTAGCGGGGCTAGCACAGATACGCAGTATTTT

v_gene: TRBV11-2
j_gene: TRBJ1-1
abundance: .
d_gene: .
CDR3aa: CASSDTSRDGGNTEAFF
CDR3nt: TGTGCCAGCAGCGACACTAGCAGGGACGGGGGGAACACTGAAGCTTTCTTT

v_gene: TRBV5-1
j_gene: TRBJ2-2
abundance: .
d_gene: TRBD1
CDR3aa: CASSVGTVVSPGELFF
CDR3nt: TGCGCCAGCAGCGTAGGGACAGTAGTTTCTCCCGGGGAGCTGTTTTTT

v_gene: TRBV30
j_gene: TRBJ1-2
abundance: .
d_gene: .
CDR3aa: CAWSFRTDGGYTF
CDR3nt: TGTGCCTGGAGCTTTAGGACAGACGGTGGCTACACCTTC

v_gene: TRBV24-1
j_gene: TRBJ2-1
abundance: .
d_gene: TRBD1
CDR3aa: CATSDRQGSYNEQFF
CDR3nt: TGTGCCACCAGTGATCGACAGGGCTCCTACAATGAGCAGTTCTTC

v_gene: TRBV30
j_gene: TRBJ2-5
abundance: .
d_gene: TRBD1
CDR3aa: CARAGGVNVETQYF
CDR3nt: TGTGCCCGAGCAGGGGGAGTTAATGTTGAGACCCAGTACTTC

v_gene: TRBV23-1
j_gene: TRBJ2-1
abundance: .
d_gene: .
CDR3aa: CASSQPGKSSYNEQFF
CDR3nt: TGCGCCAGCAGTCAACCCGGTAAGAGCTCCTACAATGAGCAGTTCTTC

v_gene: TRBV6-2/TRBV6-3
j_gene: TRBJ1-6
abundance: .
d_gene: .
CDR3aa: CASSYSRQGRSPLHF
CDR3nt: TGTGCCAGCAGTTACTCTCGCCAGGGGAGATCACCCCTCCACTTT

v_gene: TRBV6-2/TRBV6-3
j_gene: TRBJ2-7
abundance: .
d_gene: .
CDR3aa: CASRPIGMAYEQYF
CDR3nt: TGTGCCAGCAGACCTATCGGGATGGCCTACGAGCAGTACTTC

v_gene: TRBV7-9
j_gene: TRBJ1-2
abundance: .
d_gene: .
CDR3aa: CASSLDLIYGYTF
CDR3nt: TGTGCCAGCAGCTTAGACCTAATCTATGGCTACACCTTC

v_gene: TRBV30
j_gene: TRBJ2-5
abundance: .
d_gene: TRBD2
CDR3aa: CAWSSQRGVQETQYF
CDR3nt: TGTGCCTGGAGTAGCCAGCGGGGGGTCCAAGAGACCCAGTACTTC

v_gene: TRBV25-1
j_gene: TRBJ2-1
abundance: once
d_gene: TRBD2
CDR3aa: CASSAEAIAGVIGEQFF
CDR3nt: TGTGCCAGCAGTGCGGAGGCCATAGCGGGAGTCATCGGCGAGCAGTTCTTC

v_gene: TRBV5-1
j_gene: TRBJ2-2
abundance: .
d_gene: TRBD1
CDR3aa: CASRWGDRASTGELFF
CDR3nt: TGCGCCAGCCGATGGGGCGACAGGGCGTCCACCGGGGAGCTGTTTTTT

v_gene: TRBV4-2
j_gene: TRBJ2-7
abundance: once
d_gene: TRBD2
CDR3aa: CASSPGLAGFSYEQYF
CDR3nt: TGTGCCAGCAGCCCGGGACTAGCGGGGTTCTCCTACGAGCAGTACTTC

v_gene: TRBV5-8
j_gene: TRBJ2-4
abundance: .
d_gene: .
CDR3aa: CASSLGLRTIGYF
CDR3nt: TGTGCCAGCAGCCTGGGGCTTAGGACTATCGGGTACTTC

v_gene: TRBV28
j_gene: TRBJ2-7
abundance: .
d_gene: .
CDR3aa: CASSLAHYEQYF
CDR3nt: TGTGCCAGCAGTTTAGCGCACTACGAGCAGTACTTC

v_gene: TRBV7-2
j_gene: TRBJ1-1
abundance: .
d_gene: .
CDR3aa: CASSLVGTEINTEAFF
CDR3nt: TGTGCCAGCAGCTTAGTCGGTACAGAGATAAACACTGAAGCTTTCTTT

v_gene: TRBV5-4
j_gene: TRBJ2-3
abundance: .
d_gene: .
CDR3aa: CASSYRRTTDTQYF
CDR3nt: TGTGCCAGCAGCTACAGACGAACCACAGATACGCAGTATTTT

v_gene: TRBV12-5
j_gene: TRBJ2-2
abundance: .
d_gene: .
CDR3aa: CASGRTRGGGVELFF
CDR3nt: TGTGCTAGTGGTCGCACCAGGGGCGGCGGTGTGGAGCTGTTTTTT

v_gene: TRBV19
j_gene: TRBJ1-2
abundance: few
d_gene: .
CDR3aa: CASSIGATGSGGYTF
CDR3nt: TGTGCCAGTAGTATAGGGGCAACAGGGAGTGGCGGCTACACCTTC

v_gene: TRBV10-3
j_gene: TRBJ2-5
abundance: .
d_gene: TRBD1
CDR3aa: CAIRGTGGQETQYF
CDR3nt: TGTGCCATCCGGGGGACAGGAGGGCAAGAGACCCAGTACTTC

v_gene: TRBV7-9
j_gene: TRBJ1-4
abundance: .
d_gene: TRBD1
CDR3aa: CASSPGGQVVEKLFF
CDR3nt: TGTGCCAGCAGCCCCGGGGGACAGGTGGTTGAAAAACTGTTTTTT

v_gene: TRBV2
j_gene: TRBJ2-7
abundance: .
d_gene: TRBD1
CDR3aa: CASSEGQGSPYEQYF
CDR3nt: TGTGCCAGCAGTGAAGGACAGGGGTCCCCCTACGAGCAGTACTTC

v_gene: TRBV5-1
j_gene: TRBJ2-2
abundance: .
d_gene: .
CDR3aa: CASSLNRDVTGELFF
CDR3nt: TGCGCCAGCAGCTTGAACAGGGATGTCACCGGGGAGCTGTTTTTT

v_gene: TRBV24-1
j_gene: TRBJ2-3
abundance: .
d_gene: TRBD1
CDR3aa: CATSDHRGLRTDTQYF
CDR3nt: TGTGCCACCAGTGACCACAGGGGGCTTCGAACAGATACGCAGTATTTT

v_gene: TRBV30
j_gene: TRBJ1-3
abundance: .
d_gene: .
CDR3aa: CAWSVEGNTIYF
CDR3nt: TGTGCCTGGAGTGTAGAGGGAAACACCATATATTTT

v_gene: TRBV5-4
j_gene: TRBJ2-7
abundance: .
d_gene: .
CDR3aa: CASSFGGPSYEQYF
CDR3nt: TGTGCCAGCAGCTTTGGCGGGCCCTCCTACGAGCAGTACTTC

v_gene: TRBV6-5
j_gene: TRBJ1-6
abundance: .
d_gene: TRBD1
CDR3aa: CASSYGDRNNSPLHF
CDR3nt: TGTGCCAGCAGTTATGGGGACAGAAATAATTCACCCCTCCACTTT

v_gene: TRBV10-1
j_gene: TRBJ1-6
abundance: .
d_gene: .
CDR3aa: CASSANGVWSPLHF
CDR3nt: TGCGCCAGCAGTGCAAACGGAGTCTGGTCACCCCTCCACTTT

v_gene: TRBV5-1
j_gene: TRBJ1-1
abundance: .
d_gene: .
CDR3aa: CASSSAGVNTEAFF
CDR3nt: TGCGCCAGCAGCTCGGCGGGGGTGAACACTGAAGCTTTCTTT

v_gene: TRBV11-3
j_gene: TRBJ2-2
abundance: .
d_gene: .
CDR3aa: CASSLPGTGELFF
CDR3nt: TGTGCCAGCAGCTTACCAGGCACCGGGGAGCTGTTTTTT

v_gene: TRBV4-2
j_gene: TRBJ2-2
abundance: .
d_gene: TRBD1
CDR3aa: CASSNRGPDTGELFF
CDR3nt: TGTGCCAGCAGCAACAGGGGGCCGGACACCGGGGAGCTGTTTTTT